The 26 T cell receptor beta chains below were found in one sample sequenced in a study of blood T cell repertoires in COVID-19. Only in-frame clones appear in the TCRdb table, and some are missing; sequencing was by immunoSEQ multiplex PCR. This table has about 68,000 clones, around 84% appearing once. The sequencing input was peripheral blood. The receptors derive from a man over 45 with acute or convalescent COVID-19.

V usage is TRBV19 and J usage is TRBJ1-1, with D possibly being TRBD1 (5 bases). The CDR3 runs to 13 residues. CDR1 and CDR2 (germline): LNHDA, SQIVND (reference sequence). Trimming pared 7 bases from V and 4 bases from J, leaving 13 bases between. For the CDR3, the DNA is TGTGCCAGTAACCTTTGGGGGGGCACTGAAGCTTTCTTT. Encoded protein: CASNLWGGTEAFF.

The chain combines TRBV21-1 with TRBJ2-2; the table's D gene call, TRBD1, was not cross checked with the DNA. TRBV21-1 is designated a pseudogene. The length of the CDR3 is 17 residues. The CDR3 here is CASTLRGQGYYTGELFF. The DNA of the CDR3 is TGTGCCAGCACCCTAAGAGGGCAGGGGTATTACACCGGGGAGCTGTTTTTT.

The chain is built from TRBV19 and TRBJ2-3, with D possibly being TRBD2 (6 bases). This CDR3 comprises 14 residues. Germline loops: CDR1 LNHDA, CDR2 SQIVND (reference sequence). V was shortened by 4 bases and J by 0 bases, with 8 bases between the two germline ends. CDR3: CASSTGTSTDTQYF. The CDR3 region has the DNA TGTGCCAGTAGTACCGGGACTAGCACAGATACGCAGTATTTT.

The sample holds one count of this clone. The CDR3 DNA sequence: TGTGCCAGCAGTCCAGACAGGGTCTATGGCTACACCTTC. It codes for CASSPDRVYGYTF. This chain links TRBV12-3 or TRBV12-4 with TRBJ1-2, with TRBD1 identical over 7 bases. The CDR3 runs to 13 residues. With V trimmed by 5 bases and J by 4 bases, 4 bases remained unmatched.

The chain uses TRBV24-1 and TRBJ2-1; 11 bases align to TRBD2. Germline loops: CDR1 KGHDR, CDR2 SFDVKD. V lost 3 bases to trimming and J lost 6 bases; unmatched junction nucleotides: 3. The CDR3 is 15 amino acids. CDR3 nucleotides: TGTGCCACCAGTGATAGACTAGCGGGGAGCAATGAGCAGTTCTTC. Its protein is CATSDRLAGSNEQFF.

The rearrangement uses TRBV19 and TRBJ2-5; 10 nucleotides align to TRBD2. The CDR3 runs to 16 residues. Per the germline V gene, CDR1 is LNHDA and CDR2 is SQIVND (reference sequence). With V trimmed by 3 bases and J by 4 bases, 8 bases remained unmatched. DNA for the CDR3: TGTGCCAGTAGTATGTACGGGACTAGCGCTTCAGAGACCCAGTACTTC. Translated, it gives CASSMYGTSASETQYF.

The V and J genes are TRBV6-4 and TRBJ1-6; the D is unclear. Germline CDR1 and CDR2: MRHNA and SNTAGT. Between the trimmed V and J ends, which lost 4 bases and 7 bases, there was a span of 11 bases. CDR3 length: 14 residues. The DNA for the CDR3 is TGTGCCAGCAGTGTGGAGAGGGCCAATTCACCCCTCCACTTT. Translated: CASSVERANSPLHF.

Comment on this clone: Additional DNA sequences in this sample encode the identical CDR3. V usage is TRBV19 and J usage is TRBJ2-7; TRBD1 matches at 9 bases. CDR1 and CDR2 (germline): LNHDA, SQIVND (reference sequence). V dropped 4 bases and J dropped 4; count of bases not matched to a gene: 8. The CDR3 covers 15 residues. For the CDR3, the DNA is TGTGCCAGTAGTACTTTACAGGGGGCAAGTTACGAGCAGTACTTC. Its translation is CASSTLQGASYEQYF. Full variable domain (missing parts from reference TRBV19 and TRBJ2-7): DGGITQSPKYLFRKEGQNVTLSCEQNLNHDAMYWYRQDPGQGLRLIYYSQIVNDFQKGDIAEGYSVSREKKESFPLTVTSAQKNPTAFYLCASSTLQGASYEQYFGPGTRLTVT.

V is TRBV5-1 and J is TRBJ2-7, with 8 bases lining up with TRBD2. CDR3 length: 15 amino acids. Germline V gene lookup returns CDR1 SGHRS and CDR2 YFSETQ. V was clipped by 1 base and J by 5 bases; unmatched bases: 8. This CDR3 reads CASSLNGRALDEQYF. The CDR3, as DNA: TGCGCCAGCAGCTTGAACGGGAGGGCCTTGGACGAGCAGTACTTC.

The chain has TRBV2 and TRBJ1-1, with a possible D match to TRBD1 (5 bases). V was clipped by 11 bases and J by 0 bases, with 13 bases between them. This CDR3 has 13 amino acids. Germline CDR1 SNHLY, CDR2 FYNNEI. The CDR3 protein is CAGKTELNTEAFF. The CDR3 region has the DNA TGTGCCGGCAAGACAGAGCTGAACACTGAAGCTTTCTTT.

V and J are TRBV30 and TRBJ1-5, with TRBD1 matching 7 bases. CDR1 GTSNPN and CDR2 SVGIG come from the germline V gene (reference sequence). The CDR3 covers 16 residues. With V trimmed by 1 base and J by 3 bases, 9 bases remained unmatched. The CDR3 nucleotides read TGTGCCTGGAGTGCGCGATTGGGACAGTACAATCAGCCCCAGCATTTT. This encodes CAWSARLGQYNQPQHF.

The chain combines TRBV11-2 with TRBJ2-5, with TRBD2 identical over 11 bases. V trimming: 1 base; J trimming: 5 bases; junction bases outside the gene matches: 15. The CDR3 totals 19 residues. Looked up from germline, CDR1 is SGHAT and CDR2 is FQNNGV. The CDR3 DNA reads TGTGCCAGCAGCTTAGTGGGTAGCGGGGGGGCCCGGGTCGGTGAGACCCAGTACTTC. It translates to CASSLVGSGGARVGETQYF.

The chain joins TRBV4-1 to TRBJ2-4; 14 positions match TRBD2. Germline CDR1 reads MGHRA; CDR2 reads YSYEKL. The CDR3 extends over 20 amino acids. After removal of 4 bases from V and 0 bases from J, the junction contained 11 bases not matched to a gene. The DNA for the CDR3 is TGCGCCAGCAGCCTGGACCGAGGACTAGCGGGGGGTCTAGCCAAAAACATTCAGTACTTC. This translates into CASSLDRGLAGGLAKNIQYF.

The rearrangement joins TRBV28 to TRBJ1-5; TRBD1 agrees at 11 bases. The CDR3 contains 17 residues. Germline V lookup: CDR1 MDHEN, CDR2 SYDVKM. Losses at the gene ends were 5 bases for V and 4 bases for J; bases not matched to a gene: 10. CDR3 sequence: CASSPWRDRGTNQPQHF. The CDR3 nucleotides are TGTGCCAGCAGTCCTTGGAGGGACAGGGGGACAAATCAGCCCCAGCATTTT.

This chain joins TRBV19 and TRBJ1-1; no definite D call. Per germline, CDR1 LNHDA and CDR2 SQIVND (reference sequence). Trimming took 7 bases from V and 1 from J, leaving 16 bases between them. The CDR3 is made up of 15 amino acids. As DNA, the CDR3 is TGTGCCAGTAACCCATCTAGCAGAGGGAACACTGAAGCTTTCTTT. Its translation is CASNPSSRGNTEAFF.

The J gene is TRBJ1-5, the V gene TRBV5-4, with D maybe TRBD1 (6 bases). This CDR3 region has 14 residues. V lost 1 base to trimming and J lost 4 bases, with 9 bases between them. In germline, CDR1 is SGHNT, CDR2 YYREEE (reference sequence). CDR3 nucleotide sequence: TGTGCCAGCAGCTTGTGGGGGCCTAATCAGCCCCAGCATTTT. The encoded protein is CASSLWGPNQPQHF.

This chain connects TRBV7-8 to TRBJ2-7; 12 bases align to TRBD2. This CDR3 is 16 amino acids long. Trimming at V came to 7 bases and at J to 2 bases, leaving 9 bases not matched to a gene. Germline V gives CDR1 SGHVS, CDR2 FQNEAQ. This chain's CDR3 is CASTPLAGGGPYEQYF. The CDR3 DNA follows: TGTGCCAGCACTCCTCTAGCGGGGGGGGGCCCCTACGAGCAGTACTTC. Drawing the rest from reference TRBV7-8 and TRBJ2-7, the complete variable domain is GAGVSQSPRYKVAKRGQDVALRCDPISGHVSLFWYQQALGQGPEFLTYFQNEAQLDKSGLPSDRFFAERPEGSVSTLKIQRTQQEDSAVYLCASTPLAGGGPYEQYFGPGTRLTVT.

The CDR3 DNA follows: TGTGCCAGCAGCTTGGGGTTTGTGGGCGAGAGGGCCTACGAGCAGTACTTC. Its protein is CASSLGFVGERAYEQYF. The rearrangement joins TRBV5-5 to TRBJ2-7, with D possibly being TRBD2 (5 bases). CDR1 SGHKS and CDR2 YYEKEE come from the germline V gene (reference sequence). This CDR3 is built from 17 residues. V was pared by 0 bases and J by 2 bases, with 18 bases between.

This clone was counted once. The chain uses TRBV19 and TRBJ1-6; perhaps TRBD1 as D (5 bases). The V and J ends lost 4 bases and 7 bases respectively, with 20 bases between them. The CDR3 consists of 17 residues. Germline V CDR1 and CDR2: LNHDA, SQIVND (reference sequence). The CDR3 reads CASSTSSWGERNSPLHF. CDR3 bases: TGTGCCAGTAGTACTTCCTCCTGGGGGGAAAGGAATTCACCCCTCCACTTT.

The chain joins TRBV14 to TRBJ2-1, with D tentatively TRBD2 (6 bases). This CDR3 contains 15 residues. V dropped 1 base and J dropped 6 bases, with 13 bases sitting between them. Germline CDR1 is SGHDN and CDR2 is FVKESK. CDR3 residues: CASSQGLVLGNEQFF. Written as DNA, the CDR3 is TGTGCCAGCAGCCAAGGACTAGTTCTCGGCAATGAGCAGTTCTTC.

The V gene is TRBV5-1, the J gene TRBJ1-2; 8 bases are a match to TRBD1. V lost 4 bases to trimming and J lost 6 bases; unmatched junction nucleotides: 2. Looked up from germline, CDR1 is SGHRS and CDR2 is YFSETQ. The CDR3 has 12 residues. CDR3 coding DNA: TGCGCCAGCAGCGGGACAGGTCATGGCTACACCTTC. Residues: CASSGTGHGYTF.

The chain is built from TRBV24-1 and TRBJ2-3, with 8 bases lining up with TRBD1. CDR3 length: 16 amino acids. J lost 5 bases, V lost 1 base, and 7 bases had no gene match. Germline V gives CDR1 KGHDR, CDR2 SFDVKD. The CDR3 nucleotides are TGTGCCACCAGTGATTTAGGGCAGGGGGCTATAGATACGCAGTATTTT. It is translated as CATSDLGQGAIDTQYF.

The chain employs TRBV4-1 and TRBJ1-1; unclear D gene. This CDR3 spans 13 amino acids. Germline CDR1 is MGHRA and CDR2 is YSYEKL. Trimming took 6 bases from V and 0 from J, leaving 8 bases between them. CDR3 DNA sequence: TGCGCCAGCAGTCAATACATGAACACTGAAGCTTTCTTT. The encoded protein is CASSQYMNTEAFF.

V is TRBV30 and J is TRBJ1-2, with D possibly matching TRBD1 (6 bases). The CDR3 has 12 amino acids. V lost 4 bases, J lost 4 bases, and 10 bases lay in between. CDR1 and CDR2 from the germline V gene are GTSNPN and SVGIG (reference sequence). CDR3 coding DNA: TGTGCCTGGACGAGACAGGTCTATGGCTACACCTTC. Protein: CAWTRQVYGYTF.

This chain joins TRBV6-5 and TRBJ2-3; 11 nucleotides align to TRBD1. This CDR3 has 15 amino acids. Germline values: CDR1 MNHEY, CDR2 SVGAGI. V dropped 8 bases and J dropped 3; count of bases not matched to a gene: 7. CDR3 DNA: TGTGCCAGCGCAGGACAGGGGGCAGGGACAGATACGCAGTATTTT. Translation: CASAGQGAGTDTQYF.

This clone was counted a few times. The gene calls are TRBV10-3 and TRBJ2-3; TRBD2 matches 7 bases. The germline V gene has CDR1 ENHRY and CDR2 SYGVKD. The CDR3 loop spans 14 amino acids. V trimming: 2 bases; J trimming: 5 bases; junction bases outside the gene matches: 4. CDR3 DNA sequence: TGTGCCATCAGTGAGACTAGCGTAAAAGATACGCAGTATTTT. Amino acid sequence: CAISETSVKDTQYF.